This T cell receptor (beta chain) was recovered during a study of T cells in Graves' hyperthyroidism and ophthalmopathy. Study context: Peripheral blood was secured at the point of initial diagnosis, before any treatment.

Authors of the study amplified TCR beta CDR3 regions from RNA transcripts. RT-PCR in the first round (using the HTBI primer set) targeted the TCR CDR3. TCRdb re-analysed the multiplex PCR reads in MiXCR, keeping a single row per CDR3 protein. The data contain nearly 600,000 distinct CDR3 sequences, roughly 13% of them seen just once; the ten biggest clones take up around 5.4%. This clonotype showed up many times. The CDR3 is 12 amino acids. V trimming: 6 bases; J trimming: 10 bases; junction bases outside the gene matches: 8. The germline V gene encodes CDR1 KGHSH and CDR2 LQKENI. Sequencing was done on a sample of blood. V and J are TRBV18 and TRBJ1-1; TRBD1 agrees at 7 bases. This sequence was found in a woman aged 25 to 39 with Graves' hyperthyroidism that later progressed to Graves' ophthalmopathy. The CDR3 sequence is CASSHTGAIAFF. CDR3 sequence (DNA): TGTGCCAGCTCGCATACAGGGGCCATAGCTTTCTTT.